One and the same sample provided the 9 T cell receptor beta chains below, sequenced in a study of T cell responses to AZD1222 COVID-19 vaccine. Some clones are missing from TCRdb's copy, which holds only in-frame ones; the method was immunoSEQ multiplex PCR. This sample has about 46,000 clones, with roughly 90% found just once. This sample comprised peripheral blood, obtained 28 days after the second AZD1222 dose. These receptors all come from an adult who received the AZD1222 COVID-19 vaccine.

The rearrangement joins TRBV11-1 to TRBJ2-7; no clear D gene. The V gene's germline CDR1 is SGHAT and CDR2 FQDESV (reference sequence). This CDR3 is built from 14 residues. V was clipped by 4 bases and J by 1 base, with 11 bases between them. CDR3: CASSSNTRSYEQYF. For the CDR3, the DNA is TGTGCCAGCAGCTCTAACACAAGATCCTACGAGCAGTACTTC.

There are a few counts of this clone. This rearrangement joins TRBV7-9 to TRBJ1-6; a weak D match, TRBD1 (6 bases). The CDR3 totals 15 residues. Germline V gene lookup returns CDR1 SEHNR and CDR2 FQNEAQ (reference sequence). V dropped 6 bases and J dropped 0 bases, with 9 bases sitting between them. The CDR3 sequence is CASSLDSSYNSPLHF. CDR3 coding DNA: TGTGCCAGCAGTTTGGACAGCTCCTATAATTCACCCCTCCACTTT. Supplemented by reference TRBV7-9 and TRBJ1-6, the full variable domain reads DTGVSQNPRHKITKRGQNVTFRCDPISEHNRLYWYRQTLGQGPEFLTYFQNEAQLEKSRLLSDRFSAERPKGSFSTLEIQRTEQGDSAMYLCASSLDSSYNSPLHFGNGTRLTVT.

The chain joins TRBV11-2 to TRBJ1-2; 9 nucleotides match TRBD1. The CDR3 runs 13 residues. From germline, CDR1 is SGHAT and CDR2 FQNNGV. Trimming removed 6 bases from V and 4 bases from J; junction bases left unmatched: 3. The CDR3 protein is CASSRGQGYGYTF. CDR3 in DNA: TGTGCCAGCAGTCGGGGACAGGGCTATGGCTACACCTTC.

The chain is built from TRBV7-8 and TRBJ2-3; D is possibly TRBD1 (5 bases). This CDR3 is 16 amino acids long. Germline CDR1 reads SGHVS; CDR2 reads FQNEAQ. The V end lost 0 bases, the J end lost 6 bases, and 16 bases lay between the germline ends. As DNA, the CDR3 is TGTGCCAGCAGCTTAGCAGGGGTCCTCTTTTTGGATACGCAGTATTTT. Translating gives CASSLAGVLFLDTQYF.

This rearrangement joins TRBV6-4 to TRBJ2-1, with unresolved D. V gave up 3 bases and J gave up 4 bases, with 4 bases separating them. CDR3 length: 12 amino acids. CDR1 MRHNA and CDR2 SNTAGT come from the germline V gene. The CDR3 DNA sequence: TGTGCCAGCAGTGATTCTTACAATGAGCAGTTCTTC. It codes for CASSDSYNEQFF.

The J gene is TRBJ2-7, the V gene TRBV28; 7 positions match TRBD2. The CDR3 has 14 residues. Germline V CDR1 and CDR2: MDHEN, SYDVKM. V shed 3 bases, J shed 4 bases, and the junction held 6 bases outside the gene matches. The CDR3 loop reads CASSLAGVAYEQYF. The CDR3 DNA reads as TGTGCCAGCAGTTTGGCGGGAGTAGCGTACGAGCAGTACTTC.

The chain combines TRBV4-2 with TRBJ1-1; maybe TRBD1 (5 bases). The V gene lost 1 base and the J gene lost 0 bases, with 15 bases spanning the gap. The CDR3 consists of 17 residues. Germline assignment: CDR1 LGHNA and CDR2 YNFKEQ. For the CDR3, the DNA is TGTGCCAGCAGCCAAGTGGGGGGGGGACGGATGAACACTGAAGCTTTCTTT. Its protein is CASSQVGGGRMNTEAFF.

The V and J genes are TRBV12-3 or TRBV12-4 and TRBJ2-7; TRBD1 is a possible D gene (5 bases). CDR3 length equals 13 residues. Trimming shortened V by 3 bases and J by 2 bases, and 8 bases separated the two germline ends. This chain's CDR3 is CASSFWGTYEQYF. In DNA form, the CDR3 reads TGTGCCAGCAGTTTTTGGGGCACCTACGAGCAGTACTTC.

This clone was counted a single time. The V call is TRBV6-1, the J call TRBJ1-4; TRBD1 matches at 9 bases. Per the germline V gene, CDR1 is MNHNS and CDR2 is SASEGT. Trimming took 4 bases from V and 6 from J; bases not matched to a gene: 9. The length of the CDR3 is 16 residues. For the CDR3, the DNA is TGTGCCAGCAGTGCCATTTTGACAGGGGGGCATGAAAAACTGTTTTTT. Translated: CASSAILTGGHEKLFF.